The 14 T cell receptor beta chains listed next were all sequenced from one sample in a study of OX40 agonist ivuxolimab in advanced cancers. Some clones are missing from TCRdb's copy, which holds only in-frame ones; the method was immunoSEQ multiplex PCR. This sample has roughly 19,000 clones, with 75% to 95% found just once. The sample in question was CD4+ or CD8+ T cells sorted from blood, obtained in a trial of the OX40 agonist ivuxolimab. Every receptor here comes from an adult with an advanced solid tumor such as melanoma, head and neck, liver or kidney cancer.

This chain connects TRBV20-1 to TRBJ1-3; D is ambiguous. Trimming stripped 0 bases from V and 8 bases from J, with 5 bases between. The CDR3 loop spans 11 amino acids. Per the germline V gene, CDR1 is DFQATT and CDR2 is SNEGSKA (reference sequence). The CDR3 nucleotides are TGCAGTGCTAGAGACCGGGACACCATATATTTT. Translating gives CSARDRDTIYF.

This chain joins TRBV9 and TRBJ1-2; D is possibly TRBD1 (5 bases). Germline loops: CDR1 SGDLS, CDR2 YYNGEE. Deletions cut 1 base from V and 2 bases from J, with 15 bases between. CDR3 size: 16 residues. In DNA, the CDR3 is TGTGCCAGCAGCGTACTCGGGGACTACACGAACTATGGCTACACCTTC. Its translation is CASSVLGDYTNYGYTF. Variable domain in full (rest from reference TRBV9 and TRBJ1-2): DSGVTQTPKHLITATGQRVTLRCSPRSGDLSVYWYQQSLDQGLQFLIQYYNGEERAKGNILERFSAQQFPDLHSELNLSSLELGDSALYFCASSVLGDYTNYGYTFGSGTRLTVV.

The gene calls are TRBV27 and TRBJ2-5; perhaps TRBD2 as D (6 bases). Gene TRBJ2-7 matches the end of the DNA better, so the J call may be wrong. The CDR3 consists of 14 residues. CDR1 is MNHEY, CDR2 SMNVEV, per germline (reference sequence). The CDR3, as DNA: TGTGCCAGCAGTTTTCGGGGGTACCCCTACGAGCAGTACTTC. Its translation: CASSFRGYPYEQYF.

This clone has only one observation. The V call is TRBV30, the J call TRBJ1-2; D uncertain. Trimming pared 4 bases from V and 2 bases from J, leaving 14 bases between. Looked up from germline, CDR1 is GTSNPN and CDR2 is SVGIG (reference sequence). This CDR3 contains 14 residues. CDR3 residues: CAWNLRTANYGYTF. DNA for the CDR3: TGTGCCTGGAACCTTAGGACTGCCAACTATGGCTACACCTTC.

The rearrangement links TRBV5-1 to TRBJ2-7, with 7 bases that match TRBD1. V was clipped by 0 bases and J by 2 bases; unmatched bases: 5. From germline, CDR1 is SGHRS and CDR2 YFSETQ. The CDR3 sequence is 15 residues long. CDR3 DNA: TGCGCCAGCAGCTTGGGTGACAGGGTGACCTACGAGCAGTACTTC. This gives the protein CASSLGDRVTYEQYF.

Here the CDR3 DNA reads TGTGCCAGCGGGGGTGCGGCGGGGGCGCGGGGCTACACCTTC. Translation: CASGGAAGARGYTF. V and J are TRBV6-1 and TRBJ1-2; tentatively, D is TRBD1 (6 bases). The CDR3 has 14 amino acids. Between the trimmed V and J ends, which lost 8 bases and 8 bases, there was a span of 21 bases. The germline V gene has CDR1 MNHNS and CDR2 SASEGT.

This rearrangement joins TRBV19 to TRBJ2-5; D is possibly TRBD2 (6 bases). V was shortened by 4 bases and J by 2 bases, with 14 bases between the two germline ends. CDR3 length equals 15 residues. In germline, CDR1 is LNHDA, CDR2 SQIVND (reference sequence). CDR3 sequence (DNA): TGTGCCAGTAGTACGCGGGACGGAGGTCAAGAGACCCAGTACTTC. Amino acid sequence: CASSTRDGGQETQYF.

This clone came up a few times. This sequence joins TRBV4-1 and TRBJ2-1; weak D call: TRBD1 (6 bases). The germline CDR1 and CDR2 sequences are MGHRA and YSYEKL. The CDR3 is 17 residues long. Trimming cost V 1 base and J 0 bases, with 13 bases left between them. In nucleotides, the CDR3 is TGCGCCAGCAGCCAAGTCGCAGGGGCCCGCTCCTACAATGAGCAGTTCTTC. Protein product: CASSQVAGARSYNEQFF.

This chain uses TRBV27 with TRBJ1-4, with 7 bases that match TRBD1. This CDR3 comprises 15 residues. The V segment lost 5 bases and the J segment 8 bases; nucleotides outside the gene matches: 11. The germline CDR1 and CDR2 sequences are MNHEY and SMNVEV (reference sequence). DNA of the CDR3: TGTGCCAGCAGTCCAAGGGCAGGGGGAAACGAAAAACTGTTTTTT. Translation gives CASSPRAGGNEKLFF.

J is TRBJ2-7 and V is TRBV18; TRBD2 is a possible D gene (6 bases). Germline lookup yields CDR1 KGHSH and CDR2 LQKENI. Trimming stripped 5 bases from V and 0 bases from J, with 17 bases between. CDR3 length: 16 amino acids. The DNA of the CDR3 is TGTGCCAGCTCATCGGAGGGCACTAGTTACTCCTACGAGCAGTACTTC. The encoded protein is CASSSEGTSYSYEQYF.

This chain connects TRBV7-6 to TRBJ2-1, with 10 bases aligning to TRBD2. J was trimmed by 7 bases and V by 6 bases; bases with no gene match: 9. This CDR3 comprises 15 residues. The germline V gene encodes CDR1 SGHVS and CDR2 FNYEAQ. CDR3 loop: CASSPSGGALNEQFF. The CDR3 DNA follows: TGTGCCAGCAGTCCAAGCGGGGGGGCCTTAAATGAGCAGTTCTTC. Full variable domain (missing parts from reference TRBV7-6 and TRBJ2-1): GAGVSQSPRYKVTKRGQDVALRCDPISGHVSLYWYRQALGQGPEFLTYFNYEAQQDKSGLPNDRFSAERPEGSISTLTIQRTEQRDSAMYRCASSPSGGALNEQFFGPGTRLTVL.

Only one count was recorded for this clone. The CDR3 nucleotides read TGTGCCTGGAGAGGGCAGGGGTTCGACGAGCAGTACTTC. This sequence encodes CAWRGQGFDEQYF. The chain employs TRBV30 and TRBJ2-7, with D possibly matching TRBD1 (6 bases). This CDR3 comprises 13 residues. Per the germline V gene, CDR1 is GTSNPN and CDR2 is SVGIG (reference sequence). Trimming shortened V by 3 bases and J by 5 bases, and 14 bases separated the two germline ends. Together with reference TRBV30 and TRBJ2-7, the CDR3 gives the full variable domain: SQTIHQWPATLVQPVGSPLSLECTVEGTSNPNLYWYRQAAGRGLQLLFYSVGIGQISSEVPQNLSASRPQDRQFILSSKKLLLSDSGFYLCAWRGQGFDEQYFGPGTRLTVT.

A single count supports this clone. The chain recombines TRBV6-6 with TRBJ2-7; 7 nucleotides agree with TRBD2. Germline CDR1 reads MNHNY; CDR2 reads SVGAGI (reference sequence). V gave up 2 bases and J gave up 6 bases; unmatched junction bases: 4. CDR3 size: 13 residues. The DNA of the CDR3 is TGTGCCAGCAGTTACAGGTGGGGGGGCGAGCAGTACTTC. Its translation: CASSYRWGGEQYF.

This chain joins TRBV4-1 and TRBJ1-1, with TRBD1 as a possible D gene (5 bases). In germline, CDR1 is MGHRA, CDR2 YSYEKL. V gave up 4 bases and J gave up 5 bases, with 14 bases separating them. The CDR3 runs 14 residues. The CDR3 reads CASSPDTGYTEAFF. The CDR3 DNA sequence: TGCGCCAGCAGCCCTGATACAGGTTATACTGAAGCTTTCTTT.